This T cell receptor beta chain was found in a study of T cell repertoires in cytomegalovirus infection (dated by TCRdb to between 2019 and 2020). With regard to the full study: Recently identified HLA-C-restricted CMV epitopes, whose presentation resists viral immunomodulation, were targeted by peptide stimulations together with well-studied HLA-B-restricted epitopes. Because public TCR beta signatures pointed to carriage of CMV infection together with the matching HLA type, the HLA type of each donor mattered for the analysis. What the study reported, not specific to this receptor: The ex vivo response was dominated by HLA-C-restricted CMV-specific TCR beta clonotypes, which also provided the single most frequent clonotype in two of eight donors. In both this cohort and an independent cohort of more than 350 donors, the cumulative frequency of public TCR beta family members distinguished carriers of CMV infection plus the relevant HLA type.

CDR1 and CDR2, per the germline V gene (reference sequence), are DFQATT and SNEGSKA. The CDR3 has 17 amino acids, counting the end cysteine and phenylalanine. Only the CDR3 DNA stays, 51 bases, in frame from base 1. The junction shows trimming of 0 bases on V and 4 bases on J, and the gene matches do not reach 10 bases of it. According to the study, the label for this sample's treatment or condition signals: in vitro stimulation with specific CMV peptide epitopes to enrich CMV-specific T cells. This clonotype was observed a few times. Its cognate antigen has yet to be identified. No much larger clonotype is one base removed from it; base qualities were not supplied. Reads for this sample came from an Illumina HiSeq 1500. TCRdb reworked the public reads: Q25 trimming with fastp, MiXCR clone assembly, productive beta chains retained. Identical CDR3 protein sequences are pooled into one entry, listed with their most common genes and DNA. This sample lists about 890,000 distinct CDR3 sequences; approximately 33% were detected once. Clones ranked in the top ten supply around an eighth of the sample.

The chain was built from TRBV20-1 and TRBJ2-2; 8 bases in between match TRBD2. This receptor was obtained from a human donor in good health (CMV status not recorded). Some clones in this sample may be carry-over from other donors' samples. The sample was cultured CD8+ T cells from PBMCs, taken from culture after CMV antigen stimulation. The CDR3 region: CSARDLAAGVVTGELFF. Read as DNA, the sequence is TGCAGTGCTAGAGATCTGGCAGCGGGGGTTGTCACCGGGGAGCTGTTTTTT.